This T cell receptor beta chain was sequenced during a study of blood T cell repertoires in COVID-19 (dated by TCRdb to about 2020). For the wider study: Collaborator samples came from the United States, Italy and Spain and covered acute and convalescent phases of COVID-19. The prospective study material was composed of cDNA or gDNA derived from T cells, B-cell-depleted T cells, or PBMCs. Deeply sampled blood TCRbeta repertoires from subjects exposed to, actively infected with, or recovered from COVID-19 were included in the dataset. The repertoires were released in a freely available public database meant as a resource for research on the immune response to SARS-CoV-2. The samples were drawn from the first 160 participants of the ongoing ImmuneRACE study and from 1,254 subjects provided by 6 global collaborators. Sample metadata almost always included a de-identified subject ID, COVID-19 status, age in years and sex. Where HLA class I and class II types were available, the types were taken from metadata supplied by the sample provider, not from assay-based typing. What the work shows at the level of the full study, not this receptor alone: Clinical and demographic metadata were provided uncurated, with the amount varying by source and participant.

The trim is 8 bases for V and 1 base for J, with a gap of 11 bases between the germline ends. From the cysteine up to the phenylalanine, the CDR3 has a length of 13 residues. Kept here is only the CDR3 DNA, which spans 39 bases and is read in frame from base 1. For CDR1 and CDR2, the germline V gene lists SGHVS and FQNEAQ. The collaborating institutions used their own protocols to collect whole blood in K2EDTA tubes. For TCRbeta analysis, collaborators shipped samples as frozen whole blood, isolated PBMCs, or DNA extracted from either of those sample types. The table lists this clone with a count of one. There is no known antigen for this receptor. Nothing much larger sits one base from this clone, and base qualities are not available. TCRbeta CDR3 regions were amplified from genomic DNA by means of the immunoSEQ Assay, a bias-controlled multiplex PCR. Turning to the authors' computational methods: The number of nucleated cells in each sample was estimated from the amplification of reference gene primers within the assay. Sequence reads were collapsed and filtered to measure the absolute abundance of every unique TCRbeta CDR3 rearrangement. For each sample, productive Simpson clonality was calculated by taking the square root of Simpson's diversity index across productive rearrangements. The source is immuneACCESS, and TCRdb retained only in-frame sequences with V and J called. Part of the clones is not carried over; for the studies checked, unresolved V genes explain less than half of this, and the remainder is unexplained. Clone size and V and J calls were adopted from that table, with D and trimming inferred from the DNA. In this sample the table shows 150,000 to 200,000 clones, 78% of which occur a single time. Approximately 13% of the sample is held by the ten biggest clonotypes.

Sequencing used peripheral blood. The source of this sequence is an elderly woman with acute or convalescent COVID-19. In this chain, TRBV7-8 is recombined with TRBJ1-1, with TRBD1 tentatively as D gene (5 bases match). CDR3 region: CASWGRENTEAFF. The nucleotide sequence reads TGTGCCAGCTGGGGCAGGGAGAACACTGAAGCTTTCTTT.